This T cell receptor beta chain derives from a study of T cell repertoires in cytomegalovirus infection (dated by TCRdb to the late 2010s). Regarding the complete study: Alongside well-studied HLA-B-restricted epitopes, the peptide stimulations were aimed at recently identified HLA-C-restricted CMV epitopes, whose presentation resists viral immunomodulation. The HLA type of each donor mattered for the analysis, because public TCR beta signatures pointed to carriage of CMV infection along with the matching HLA type.

From the germline V gene, CDR1 is SQVTM and CDR2 is ANQGSEA. V is cut back by 4 bases and J by 5 bases, with 7 bases in the junction unmatched. The CDR3, from cysteine to phenylalanine, totals 13 residues. Here the CDR3 DNA is all that survives: 39 bases in frame from base 1. The sample's treatment or condition label is to be understood as: in vitro stimulation with specific CMV peptide epitopes to enrich CMV-specific T cells. Instrument on record: Illumina HiSeq 1500. TCRdb applied fastp at Q25 and MiXCR to the public reads, then kept only in-frame beta chains. Rows matching on CDR3 protein sequence are summarized as one entry with the most common DNA and genes. The table for this sample lists under 95,000 distinct CDR3 sequences; around half of them were counted only once. The ten largest clones represent 93% of the sample. In regard to this clonotype: Its antigen is not yet known. Within one base of it there is no much larger clone, and no base qualities were kept.

Broad study findings and their caveats: The ex vivo response was dominated by HLA-C-restricted CMV-specific TCR beta clonotypes, which also provided the single most frequent clonotype in two of eight donors. In both this cohort and an independent roughly 350-donor cohort, the cumulative frequency of public TCR beta family members distinguished carriers of CMV infection plus the relevant HLA type.

Source: CD8+ T cells from cultured PBMCs, taken from culture after CMV antigen stimulation. The V gene is TRBV29-1 and the J gene is TRBJ1-2; TRBD1 fits 7 bases in the junction. This receptor was taken from a human donor in good health (CMV status not recorded). Some clones in this sample may be carry-over from other donors' samples. In nucleotide form, the sequence is TGCAGCGTTGTTGTCCAGGGGGGGTATGGCTACACCTTC. Its amino acids are CSVVVQGGYGYTF.